These 20 T cell receptor beta chains came from one sample sequenced in a study of T-cell memory formation after mild COVID-19. TCRdb ran MiXCR on the 5' RACE reads and lists one entry per CDR3 protein. This table holds roughly 350,000 distinct CDR3 sequences, roughly 13% found once. Sequenced: PBMCs or a T cell subset sorted from them (not recorded which). These receptors all come from a man aged 18 to 35 who had mild COVID-19 (a few samples of this study predate the infection). Cell type and time point are not known.

Only a few counts were recorded for this clonotype. The chain has TRBV7-9 and TRBJ2-7; 10 bases align to TRBD1. Germline CDR1 is SEHNR and CDR2 is FQNEAQ (reference sequence). V lost 4 bases, J lost 2 bases, and 5 bases stayed unmatched. The CDR3 loop spans 15 amino acids. The CDR3: CASSSFGQGAYEQYF. CDR3 coding DNA: TGTGCCAGCAGCTCCTTTGGACAGGGGGCCTACGAGCAGTACTTC.

The genes are TRBV7-2 and TRBJ1-2; D is possibly TRBD1 (5 bases). Germline V gives CDR1 SGHTA, CDR2 FQGNSA. There are 15 residues in the CDR3. Trimming removed 2 bases from V and 3 bases from J, with 13 bases in between. CDR3 sequence reads: CASSLIRGVDYGYTF. The CDR3 DNA reads TGTGCCAGCAGCTTAATCCGGGGGGTCGACTATGGCTACACCTTC.

The V call is TRBV11-2, the J call TRBJ1-2, with D unclear. Germline values: CDR1 SGHAT, CDR2 FQNNGV. The CDR3 runs to 15 residues. The V end was cut by 1 base, the J end by 4 bases, with 13 bases between. CDR3 coding DNA: TGTGCCAGCAGCTTAGGCCCGGGAAGTGGCTATGGCTACACCTTC. Amino acid sequence: CASSLGPGSGYGYTF.

Here the CDR3 DNA reads TGCAGTGCGGTGGACAGTACTAACTATGGCTACACCTTC. Its translation is CSAVDSTNYGYTF. The V call is TRBV20-1, the J call TRBJ1-2; tentative D call: TRBD1 (6 bases). Germline lookup yields CDR1 DFQATT and CDR2 SNEGSKA (reference sequence). The CDR3 has 13 amino acids. With 6 bases removed from V and 0 bases from J, the gap between germline ends came to 11 bases.

The chain carries TRBV20-1 and TRBJ1-1; D is possibly TRBD1 (6 bases). This CDR3 has 11 amino acids. In germline, CDR1 is DFQATT, CDR2 SNEGSKA (reference sequence). Trimming cost V 4 bases and J 5 bases, with 8 bases left between them. In DNA form, the CDR3 reads TGCAGTGCTAAAGGGGGTACTGAAGCTTTCTTT. Protein: CSAKGGTEAFF.

V is TRBV7-2 and J is TRBJ1-2; D is unresolved. CDR1 and CDR2 (germline): SGHTA, FQGNSA. The CDR3 has 13 residues. V lost 3 bases to trimming and J lost 1 base, with 6 bases between them. Here the CDR3 DNA reads TGTGCCAGCAGCTTTTACATTAACTATGGCTACACCTTC. Encoded protein: CASSFYINYGYTF.

This clonotype was seen at least ten times. This chain joins TRBV9 and TRBJ1-6; no firm D call. The CDR3 has 15 amino acids. The V gene's germline CDR1 is SGDLS and CDR2 YYNGEE. Deletions cut 3 bases from V and 8 bases from J, with 15 bases between. The CDR3 DNA follows: TGTGCCAGCAGCGAGGGCCTGAGGGAATATTCACCCCTCCACTTT. Encoded protein: CASSEGLREYSPLHF.

This clonotype was observed a few times. The rearrangement links TRBV6-2 or TRBV6-3 to TRBJ2-7; 7 bases are shared with TRBD1. Germline V gene lookup returns CDR1 MNHEY and CDR2 SVGEGT. The junction had 7 bases not matched to a gene; V was cut back by 8 bases and J by 3 bases. The CDR3 spans 13 residues. The CDR3 region has the DNA TGTGCCAGCGGACCGGGACAGTACTACGAGCAGTACGTC. As protein: CASGPGQYYEQYV.

The chain joins TRBV6-2 or TRBV6-3 to TRBJ2-7; the D call may be TRBD1 or TRBD2 (5 bases each). Germline CDR1 reads MNHEY; CDR2 reads SVGEGT. Trimming left V 8 bases short and J 0 bases short, with 20 bases between. The CDR3 is 16 amino acids. CDR3 in amino acids: CASRVSGRHSSYEQYF. CDR3 nucleotides: TGTGCCAGCCGGGTCTCGGGACGACATAGCTCCTACGAGCAGTACTTC.

Many counts were recorded for this clonotype. This chain connects TRBV6-5 to TRBJ1-6, with 8 bases aligning to TRBD1. In germline, CDR1 is MNHEY, CDR2 SVGAGI. Trimming removed 5 bases from V and 8 bases from J; junction bases left unmatched: 8. The CDR3 has 15 residues. The CDR3 nucleotides are TGTGCCAGCAGTAGGACAGGGTTCCAAGATTCACCCCTCCACTTT. Translation: CASSRTGFQDSPLHF.

The table lists this clonotype with a few counts. The chain links TRBV6-6 to TRBJ2-5, with D unclear. CDR3 length equals 13 residues. Trimming pared 6 bases from V and 5 bases from J, leaving 13 bases between. CDR1 is MNHNY and CDR2 is SVGAGI in the germline V gene (reference sequence). CDR3 in DNA: TGTGCCAGCAGACCCGCACCGGGCGAGACCCAGTACTTC. Its protein product is CASRPAPGETQYF.

This clonotype has more than one count but fewer than ten. The J gene is TRBJ2-2, the V gene TRBV11-3; 8 nucleotides match TRBD2. The CDR3 is 15 residues long. Germline V gene data show CDR1 as SGHNT and CDR2 as YENEEA. Trimming at V came to 5 bases and at J to 2 bases, leaving 4 bases not matched to a gene. As DNA, the CDR3 is TGTGCCAGCAGCCCCAGCGGGGGAAACACCGGGGAGCTGTTTTTT. This sequence encodes CASSPSGGNTGELFF. Supplemented by reference TRBV11-3 and TRBJ2-2, the full variable domain reads EAGVVQSPRYKIIEKKQPVAFWCNPISGHNTLYWYLQNLGQGPELLIRYENEEAVDDSQLPKDRFSAERLKGVDSTLKIQPAELGDSAVYLCASSPSGGNTGELFFGEGSRLTVL.

This clonotype was observed many times. The chain combines TRBV4-3 with TRBJ1-1; 8 nucleotides align to TRBD1. Unmatched junction bases numbered 5, after V lost 2 bases and J lost 6 bases. CDR1 is LGHNA, CDR2 YSLEER, per germline. CDR3 length: 14 residues. The CDR3 reads CASSQSKDRAEAFF. CDR3 bases: TGCGCCAGCAGCCAATCAAAGGACAGGGCTGAAGCTTTCTTT.

This clonotype was recorded a few times. This sequence joins TRBV27 and TRBJ1-1; the D gene is possibly TRBD1 (5 bases). Between the trimmed V and J ends, which lost 8 bases and 5 bases, there was a span of 21 bases. This CDR3 contains 15 residues. The germline CDR1 and CDR2 sequences are MNHEY and SMNVEV (reference sequence). DNA of the CDR3: TGTGCCAGCTTCCCCCGGTGGGGGGATAGAACTGAAGCTTTCTTT. Its protein product is CASFPRWGDRTEAFF.

The table lists this clonotype with many counts. This chain links TRBV2 with TRBJ2-7, with D uncertain. CDR1 and CDR2 (germline): SNHLY, FYNNEI. The CDR3 has 14 residues. V gave up 5 bases and J gave up 2 bases, with 13 bases separating them. The CDR3 here is CASSRTQTAYEQYV. The CDR3 DNA sequence: TGTGCCAGCAGTAGGACGCAGACCGCCTACGAGCAGTACGTC.

This clonotype was picked up many times. The chain combines TRBV4-2 with TRBJ1-1; D is undetermined. The CDR3 totals 14 residues. Germline-derived CDR1 and CDR2 are LGHNA and YNFKEQ. The V end lost 3 bases, the J end lost 8 bases, and 16 bases lay between the germline ends. CDR3 loop: CASSHLGVRAEAFF. CDR3 coding DNA: TGTGCCAGCAGCCATCTCGGTGTTCGGGCGGAAGCTTTCTTT.

This clonotype was detected a few times. This chain joins TRBV10-3 and TRBJ2-5; TRBD2 matches at 9 bases. Germline CDR1 reads ENHRY; CDR2 reads SYGVKD. The CDR3 is made up of 16 amino acids. V shed 0 bases and J 0 bases; nucleotides not matched to a gene: 2. This chain's CDR3 is CAISESSGGNQETQYF. The CDR3 DNA follows: TGTGCCATCAGTGAGTCGAGCGGGGGGAACCAAGAGACCCAGTACTTC.

The sample holds a few counts of this clonotype. V is TRBV15 and J is TRBJ1-6; D is ambiguous. The CDR3 contains 16 residues. V lost 1 base to trimming and J lost 0 bases, with 7 bases between them. The germline gives CDR1 LNHNV, CDR2 YYDKDF (reference sequence). CDR3: CATSRVPSSYNSPLHF. The CDR3, as DNA: TGTGCCACCAGCAGAGTCCCGAGCTCCTATAATTCACCCCTCCACTTT.

This chain uses TRBV2 with TRBJ1-1; TRBD1 is a possible D gene (6 bases). From germline, CDR1 is SNHLY and CDR2 FYNNEI. There are 13 residues in the CDR3. The V and J ends lost 6 bases and 0 bases respectively, with 8 bases between them. CDR3 protein: CASRDSMNTEAFF. As DNA, the CDR3 is TGTGCCAGCAGGGACAGTATGAACACTGAAGCTTTCTTT.

The chain employs TRBV2 and TRBJ1-5; 8 bases are a match to TRBD1. The V and J ends lost 7 bases and 7 bases, in that order; junction bases with no gene match: 6. The germline V gene has CDR1 SNHLY and CDR2 FYNNEI. This CDR3 region has 13 residues. The CDR3 coding sequence is TGTGCCAGCAAGACAGGGGTCAGGCAGCCCCAGCATTTT. This codes for CASKTGVRQPQHF.